This T cell receptor beta chain appears in the sequencing data of a study of T cells in Graves' hyperthyroidism and ophthalmopathy. V gave up 8 bases and J gave up 0 bases, with 13 bases separating them. Germline CDR1 and CDR2: SQVTM and ANQGSEA. The CDR3 sequence is 13 residues long. The source material, RNA transcripts, was used to amplify TCR beta CDR3 regions. First-round RT-PCR with HTBI primers amplified the TCR CDR3 region. Each CDR3 protein is one row after TCRdb ran MiXCR on the multiplex PCR reads. Of hundreds of thousands of distinct CDR3 sequences in the sample, 38% were seen once. The source is a man younger than 35 with Graves' hyperthyroidism. Sequencing was done on a sample of blood. The chain recombines TRBV29-1 with TRBJ1-1, with D hard to call. The CDR3 bases are TGCAGCTTGGCTGGCCCCATGAACACTGAAGCTTTCTTT. It is translated as CSLAGPMNTEAFF.